This T cell receptor (beta chain) came from a study of blood T cell repertoires in COVID-19. In the original analysis: Estimated nucleated cell counts came from reference gene primer amplification. Repertoires were generated with immunoSEQ multiplex PCR, while TCRdb's copy carries only in-frame clones and drops some. Clone size and the V and J calls come from that table; the DNA yielded D and trimming. Counted here are approximately 350,000 clones, roughly 84% occurring once; the ten biggest clones make up 3%. The CDR3 is 15 amino acids. The V gene lost 3 bases and the J gene lost 0 bases, with 9 bases spanning the gap. Germline V gene sequence: CDR1 KGHSH, CDR2 LQKENI.

The chain has TRBV18 and TRBJ1-3, with D possibly being TRBD1 (5 bases). The source is a woman aged 25-40 years who had recovered from COVID-19. The sample was PBMCs or T cells enriched from blood (not recorded which). CDR3 nucleotides: TGTGCCAGCTCACCGAGACAGAACTCTGGAAACACCATATATTTT. Translated: CASSPRQNSGNTIYF.